The subject of this entry is one T cell receptor beta chain. Its cognate antigen is unknown. Germline V gives CDR1 SGHTA, CDR2 FQGNSA. The CDR3 spans 15 residues. The V and J ends lost 1 base and 6 bases respectively, with 10 bases between them. This record belongs to a study of radiation and T cells in renal cell carcinoma. Time point described: blood 2 weeks post-SBRT. The treatment: 15 Gy SBRT to primary tumor, nephrectomy 4 weeks later. Study conclusions and caveats: Top tumor clonotypes rose in blood 2 weeks post-radiation, then contracted.

Produced via immunoSEQ multiplex PCR; TCRdb's table is partial and in-frame only. The sample yields some 75,000 clones, about four fifths seen once. The receptor's source is a man aged 55 to 69 with renal cell carcinoma. The specimen was blood, collected from a patient whose treatment included radiotherapy and nephrectomy. The V gene is TRBV7-2, the J gene TRBJ1-6; D ambiguous. In DNA, the CDR3 is TGTGCCAGCAGCTTAGTCCGCGATGGTAATTCACCCCTCCACTTT. Translation gives CASSLVRDGNSPLHF. The whole variable domain, filled in from reference TRBV7-2 and TRBJ1-6, reads GAGVSQSPSNKVTEKGKDVELRCDPISGHTALYWYRQSLGQGLEFLIYFQGNSAPDKSGLPSDRFSAERTGGSVSTLTIQRTQQEDSAVYLCASSLVRDGNSPLHFGNGTRLTVT.